The present TCR beta chain was sequenced within a study of cytomegalovirus exposure and HLA in healthy donors. Findings and caveats of the study: After further analysis at a later stage, under 20,000 TCR beta sequences were associated with HLA alleles at 0.05 false discovery rate.

Trimming pared 0 bases from V and 0 bases from J, leaving 5 bases between. The CDR3 contains 14 residues. Germline V gene lookup returns CDR1 MRHNA and CDR2 SNTAGT. The PCR employed 60 Vbeta primers together with 13 Jbeta primers. Generated by immunoSEQ multiplex PCR, the TCRdb table keeps only in-frame clones and is missing some. The table has approximately 74,000 clones, 78% seen once. As to this clone: What it binds is not known.

Specimen: PBMCs. The TCR originated in a man between 40 and 49 years old in good health and CMV-seronegative. This chain connects TRBV6-4 to TRBJ1-1; D is unclear. CDR3 amino acids: CASSDSSMNTEAFF. CDR3 coding DNA: TGTGCCAGCAGTGACTCGAGTATGAACACTGAAGCTTTCTTT.